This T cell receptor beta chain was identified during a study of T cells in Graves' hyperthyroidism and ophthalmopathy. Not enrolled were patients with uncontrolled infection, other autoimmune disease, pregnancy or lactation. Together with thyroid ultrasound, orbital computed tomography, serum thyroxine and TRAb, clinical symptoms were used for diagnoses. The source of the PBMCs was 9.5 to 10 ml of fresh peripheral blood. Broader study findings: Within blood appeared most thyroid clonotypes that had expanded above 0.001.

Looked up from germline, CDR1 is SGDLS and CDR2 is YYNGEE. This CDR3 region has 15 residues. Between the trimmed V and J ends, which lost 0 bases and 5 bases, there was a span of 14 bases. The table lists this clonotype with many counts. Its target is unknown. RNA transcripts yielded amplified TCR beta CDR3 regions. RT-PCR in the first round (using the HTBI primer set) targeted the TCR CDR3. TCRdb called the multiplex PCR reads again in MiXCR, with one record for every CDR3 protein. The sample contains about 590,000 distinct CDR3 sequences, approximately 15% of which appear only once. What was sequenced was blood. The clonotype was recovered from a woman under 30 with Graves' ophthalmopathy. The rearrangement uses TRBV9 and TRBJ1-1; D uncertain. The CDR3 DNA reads TGTGCCAGCAGCGTAGATTTCGGCGGTGAGACTGAAGCTTTCTTT. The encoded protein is CASSVDFGGETEAFF.